The rows below give T cell receptor beta chains drawn from one sample of a study of vaccination effects on CD4 cells after COVID-19. Assay used: immunoSEQ multiplex PCR; TCRdb lists only in-frame clones, some missing. This repertoire shows around 49,000 clones, roughly 72% found once; its top ten account for 9.5% to 10%. These receptors' targets are unknown. This specimen consisted of CD4+ T cells from PBMCs cultured without peptide, obtained after COVID-19 vaccination. The receptor source for this set is a human donor who received a COVID-19 vaccine. The CDR3 runs from the conserved cysteine through the conserved F or W. Each record gives: clone size, V gene, J gene, D gene, CDR3 protein, CDR3 DNA. The D gene is left open where the match is weak. Rows may omit the clone size; those that give it use once, few, many or a size class.

size: .
V: TRBV5-6
J: TRBJ2-1
D: .
CDR3: CASSAHPAQGQFF
DNA: TGTGCCAGCAGCGCCCACCCTGCTCAAGGGCAGTTCTTC

size: once
V: TRBV30
J: TRBJ1-1
D: .
CDR3: CAWSPPGEF
DNA: TGTGCCTGGAGTCCCCCAGGGGAATTT

size: .
V: TRBV7-2
J: TRBJ1-2
D: TRBD1
CDR3: CASSFTGGNYGYTF
DNA: TGTGCCAGCAGCTTTACAGGGGGTAACTATGGCTACACCTTC

size: .
V: TRBV5-4
J: TRBJ1-2
D: .
CDR3: CASSSGYRAGSPNYGYTF
DNA: TGTGCCAGCAGCTCAGGGTACAGGGCGGGAAGTCCTAACTATGGCTACACCTTC

size: .
V: TRBV18
J: TRBJ1-2
D: TRBD1
CDR3: CASSPDRDYGYTF
DNA: TGTGCCAGCTCTCCGGACAGGGATTATGGCTACACCTTC

size: .
V: TRBV9
J: TRBJ1-4
D: .
CDR3: CASSVAGGRNEKLFF
DNA: TGTGCCAGCAGCGTAGCCGGAGGGCGTAATGAAAAACTGTTTTTT

size: medium-sized
V: TRBV5-4
J: TRBJ1-1
D: .
CDR3: CASSLQGRAAFF
DNA: TGTGCCAGCAGCTTACAGGGAAGGGCAGCTTTCTTT

size: .
V: TRBV10-2
J: TRBJ1-5
D: .
CDR3: CASSAAGGGPQHF
DNA: TGCGCCAGCAGTGCGGCCGGAGGGGGGCCCCAGCATTTT

size: .
V: TRBV6-6
J: TRBJ2-2
D: .
CDR3: CASSYDTFTGELFF
DNA: TGTGCCAGCAGTTACGACACCTTCACCGGGGAGCTGTTTTTT

size: .
V: TRBV30
J: TRBJ1-2
D: .
CDR3: CAWSVSGVYGYTF
DNA: TGTGCCTGGAGTGTATCGGGGGTCTATGGCTACACCTTC

size: .
V: TRBV10-3
J: TRBJ1-3
D: TRBD1
CDR3: CAISYQTGVSGNTIYF
DNA: TGTGCCATCAGCTACCAAACAGGGGTCTCTGGAAACACCATATATTTT

size: .
V: TRBV3-1/TRBV3-2
J: TRBJ1-5
D: TRBD1
CDR3: CASSPNSGTGNQPQHF
DNA: TGTGCCAGCAGCCCGAATTCCGGGACAGGGAATCAGCCCCAGCATTTT

size: few
V: TRBV3-1/TRBV3-2
J: TRBJ2-7
D: .
CDR3: CATSRSGSEQYF
DNA: TGTGCCACCTCAAGGTCGGGTAGCGAGCAGTACTTC

size: .
V: TRBV7-8
J: TRBJ2-1
D: .
CDR3: CASSLEERRSKFF
DNA: TGTGCCAGCAGCTTAGAGGAACGCCGGAGCAAGTTCTTC

size: .
V: TRBV20-1
J: TRBJ2-7
D: .
CDR3: CSARSGHEQYF
DNA: TGCAGTGCTAGGTCGGGGCACGAGCAGTACTTC

size: .
V: TRBV6-5
J: TRBJ1-3
D: TRBD1
CDR3: CASSLDRFSGNTIYF
DNA: TGTGCCAGCAGCCTGGACAGGTTCTCTGGAAACACCATATATTTT

size: .
V: TRBV2
J: TRBJ2-7
D: .
CDR3: CASSVPLTGPMTYEQYF
DNA: TGTGCCAGCAGTGTTCCCTTGACGGGGCCTATGACCTACGAGCAGTACTTC